The 30 T cell receptor beta chains below were found in one sample sequenced in a study of OX40 agonist ivuxolimab in advanced cancers. Data came from immunoSEQ multiplex PCR; TCRdb stores just in-frame clones and leaves some out. The table records about 96,000 clones, 84% of them present only once. This specimen consisted of CD4+ or CD8+ T cells sorted from blood, obtained in a trial of the OX40 agonist ivuxolimab. The origin of the receptors is an adult with an advanced solid tumor such as melanoma, head and neck, liver or kidney cancer.

The CDR3 DNA reads as TGTGCCAGTAGTATGACTAGCGGGAGGTACAATGAGCAGTTCTTC. Its translation is CASSMTSGRYNEQFF. The chain links TRBV19 to TRBJ2-1; 13 nucleotides match TRBD2. Looked up from germline, CDR1 is LNHDA and CDR2 is SQIVND (reference sequence). V gave up 3 bases and J gave up 4 bases; unmatched junction bases: 0. This CDR3 is built from 15 residues.

The gene calls are TRBV7-9 and TRBJ1-1; TRBD1 aligns across 11 bases. There are 17 residues in the CDR3. Looked up from germline, CDR1 is SEHNR and CDR2 is FQNEAQ (reference sequence). Trimming cost V 1 base and J 3 bases; bases outside gene matches: 7. The CDR3 nucleotides are TGTGCCAGCAGCTTAGTTGGGACAGGGGGATGGGACACTGAAGCTTTCTTT. Amino acids: CASSLVGTGGWDTEAFF.

The J gene is TRBJ2-2, the V gene TRBV7-9; 13 bases fit TRBD2. CDR3 length: 15 amino acids. Trimming took 5 bases from V and 6 from J; bases not matched to a gene: 3. CDR1 and CDR2 (germline): SEHNR, FQNEAQ (reference sequence). In DNA form, the CDR3 reads TGTGCCAGCAGCGGGACTAGCGGGGTCGCCGGGGAGCTGTTTTTT. Protein: CASSGTSGVAGELFF. Complete variable domain (other parts from reference TRBV7-9 and TRBJ2-2): DTGVSQNPRHKITKRGQNVTFRCDPISEHNRLYWYRQTLGQGPEFLTYFQNEAQLEKSRLLSDRFSAERPKGSFSTLEIQRTEQGDSAMYLCASSGTSGVAGELFFGEGSRLTVL.

The chain employs TRBV6-6 and TRBJ2-3, with no clear D. Trimming removed 8 bases at V and 6 bases at J, with 9 bases between. This CDR3 is 11 amino acids long. Germline V gene sequence: CDR1 MNHNY, CDR2 SVGAGI (reference sequence). The CDR3 nucleotides are TGTGCCAGCGCTAGGCTTGATACGCAGTATTTT. It encodes CASARLDTQYF.

This rearrangement joins TRBV2 to TRBJ1-6, with D maybe TRBD1 (6 bases). The CDR3 has 15 amino acids. The germline V and J ends were trimmed by 5 bases and 7 bases, with 15 bases remaining between them. The germline CDR1 and CDR2 sequences are SNHLY and FYNNEI. The CDR3 DNA follows: TGTGCCAGCAGTAAAACGGACAGCCCGAATTCACCCCTCCACTTT. Its protein product is CASSKTDSPNSPLHF.

The chain has TRBV9 and TRBJ2-1, with a weak D call TRBD2 (5 bases). The germline CDR1 and CDR2 sequences are SGDLS and YYNGEE. CDR3 size: 15 residues. With 4 bases removed from V and 3 bases from J, the gap between germline ends came to 14 bases. The CDR3 protein is CASSPVSSSYNEQFF. In DNA, the CDR3 is TGTGCCAGCAGCCCAGTTTCTAGCAGCTACAATGAGCAGTTCTTC.

The table lists this clone with a count of one. This rearrangement joins TRBV14 to TRBJ2-3, with D possibly TRBD2 on 6 matching bases. The germline V and J ends were trimmed by 2 bases and 1 base, with 10 bases remaining between them. The CDR3 extends over 15 amino acids. Germline V gives CDR1 SGHDN, CDR2 FVKESK. CDR3 in DNA: TGTGCCAGCAGCCAACTCCCGGGAGGCACAGATACGCAGTATTTT. The encoded protein is CASSQLPGGTDTQYF.

This clone was counted between two and nine times. The chain carries TRBV5-1 and TRBJ1-2, with D perhaps matching TRBD1 (5 bases). V was pared by 4 bases and J by 3 bases, with 13 bases between. The V gene's germline CDR1 is SGHRS and CDR2 YFSETQ. This CDR3 region has 14 residues. The CDR3 reads CASSKSEGYYGYTF. CDR3 coding DNA: TGCGCCAGCAGCAAAAGCGAGGGGTACTATGGCTACACCTTC.

This chain connects TRBV7-2 to TRBJ2-3; 13 positions agree with TRBD2. The CDR3 extends over 17 amino acids. Germline CDR1 and CDR2: SGHTA and FQGNSA. V shed 1 base and J 3 bases; nucleotides not matched to a gene: 4. The CDR3 nucleotides are TGTGCCAGCAGCTTAGGACTAGCGGGGGGTAAGACAGATACGCAGTATTTT. It yields the protein CASSLGLAGGKTDTQYF.

The CDR3 spells CASSPRVGLGEYEQYF. The CDR3 DNA is TGTGCCAGCAGCCCCCGGGTTGGTCTAGGGGAATACGAGCAGTACTTC. V gene TRBV7-3 combines with J gene TRBJ2-7, with D tentatively TRBD1 (5 bases). CDR1 and CDR2 from the germline V gene are SGHTA and FQGTGA. V lost 5 bases and J lost 4, with 21 bases in between. The CDR3 sequence is 16 residues long.

V gene TRBV7-2 combines with J gene TRBJ2-1; 12 bases are shared with TRBD2. There are 16 residues in the CDR3. The germline V gene encodes CDR1 SGHTA and CDR2 FQGNSA. Unmatched junction bases numbered 6, after V lost 1 base and J lost 8 bases. CDR3 bases: TGTGCCAGCAGCTTAGGACTAGCGGGGGCGGTCTATGAGCAGTTCTTC. It encodes CASSLGLAGAVYEQFF.

The chain is built from TRBV7-2 and TRBJ2-2; 11 nucleotides line up with TRBD1. CDR3 size: 15 residues. J was trimmed by 7 bases and V by 4 bases; bases with no gene match: 5. Germline V lookup: CDR1 SGHTA, CDR2 FQGNSA. CDR3 sequence reads: CASSYRDRGSGELFF. Written as DNA, the CDR3 is TGTGCCAGCAGCTACCGGGACAGGGGGAGCGGGGAGCTGTTTTTT. The whole variable domain, remainder taken from reference TRBV7-2 and TRBJ2-2, is GAGVSQSPSNKVTEKGKDVELRCDPISGHTALYWYRQSLGQGLEFLIYFQGNSAPDKSGLPSDRFSAERTGGSVSTLTIQRTQQEDSAVYLCASSYRDRGSGELFFGEGSRLTVL.

A single count supports this clone. The same CDR3 can be traced to other DNA sequences in this sample. V gene TRBV9 combines with J gene TRBJ2-1, with D hard to call. With 0 bases removed from V and 0 bases from J, the gap between germline ends came to 4 bases. CDR3 length: 14 amino acids. Germline lookup yields CDR1 SGDLS and CDR2 YYNGEE. Written as DNA, the CDR3 is TGTGCCAGCAGCGTAGATGGCTCCTACAATGAGCAGTTCTTC. This codes for CASSVDGSYNEQFF.

The chain combines TRBV6-1 with TRBJ2-1; tentative D call: TRBD2 (5 bases). V was clipped by 6 bases and J by 3 bases, with 12 bases between them. Germline V gives CDR1 MNHNS, CDR2 SASEGT. CDR3 length: 14 residues. The CDR3 region is CASSPGLHYNEQFF. CDR3 coding DNA: TGTGCCAGCAGCCCCGGACTCCACTACAATGAGCAGTTCTTC.

The chain combines TRBV4-3 with TRBJ2-3; 13 nucleotides match TRBD2. With 0 bases clipped from V and 5 bases from J, the junction kept 2 bases outside the gene matches. The CDR3 totals 16 residues. The germline V gene encodes CDR1 LGHNA and CDR2 YSLEER. CDR3 bases: TGCGCCAGCAGCCAAGAGGGACTAGCGGGGTTAGATACGCAGTATTTT. This translates into CASSQEGLAGLDTQYF.

The rearrangement uses TRBV9 and TRBJ2-7, with a possible D match to TRBD2 (5 bases). The CDR3 totals 13 residues. With 7 bases removed from V and 0 bases from J, the gap between germline ends came to 11 bases. CDR1 is SGDLS and CDR2 is YYNGEE in the germline V gene. CDR3 region: CASGTGSSYEQYF. For the CDR3, the DNA is TGTGCCAGCGGAACGGGAAGCTCCTACGAGCAGTACTTC.

This chain connects TRBV5-6 to TRBJ2-7; 8 nucleotides agree with TRBD1. The junction had 0 bases not matched to a gene; V was cut back by 0 bases and J by 4 bases. Germline CDR1 reads SGHDT; CDR2 reads YYEEEE. CDR3 length equals 13 residues. The CDR3 nucleotides read TGTGCCAGCAGCTTGGGGGACAGGTACGAGCAGTACTTC. It encodes CASSLGDRYEQYF. Based on the CDR3 plus reference TRBV5-6 and TRBJ2-7, the full variable domain is DAGVTQSPTHLIKTRGQQVTLRCSPKSGHDTVSWYQQALGQGPQFIFQYYEEEERQRGNFPDRFSGHQFPNYSSELNVNALLLGDSALYLCASSLGDRYEQYFGPGTRLTVT.

This rearrangement joins TRBV27 to TRBJ2-5, with D unclear. The DNA end lines up better with TRBJ2-7; the J call may be wrong. There are 13 residues in the CDR3. Germline V gene lookup returns CDR1 MNHEY and CDR2 SMNVEV (reference sequence). DNA of the CDR3: TGTGCCAGCAGTTTATTCCCAGTTCACGAGCAGTACTTC. Encoded protein: CASSLFPVHEQYF.

The DNA for the CDR3 is TGTGCCAGCAGCCCGACCGGGACAGGGATGGAGACCCAGTACTTC. It translates to CASSPTGTGMETQYF. This chain connects TRBV7-7 to TRBJ2-5, with TRBD1 matching 9 bases. Germline values: CDR1 SSHAT, CDR2 FNYEAQ (reference sequence). J lost 5 bases, V lost 5 bases, and 9 bases had no gene match. This CDR3 contains 15 residues. Full variable domain (rest looked up from reference TRBV7-7 and TRBJ2-5): GAGVSQSPRYKVTKRGQDVTLRCDPISSHATLYWYQQALGQGPEFLTYFNYEAQPDKSGLPSDRFSAERPEGSISTLTIQRTEQRDSAMYRCASSPTGTGMETQYFGPGTRLLVL.

The V call is TRBV27, the J call TRBJ2-3, with D perhaps matching TRBD1 (5 bases). Germline-derived CDR1 and CDR2 are MNHEY and SMNVEV (reference sequence). V gave up 6 bases and J gave up 2 bases, with 12 bases separating them. The CDR3 runs 14 residues. The CDR3 loop reads CASSLGGATDTQYF. The CDR3 nucleotides read TGTGCCAGCAGCCTAGGTGGGGCCACAGATACGCAGTATTTT.

The CDR3 nucleotides read TGTGCCAGCAGCTTAAAGGACTCCGCTTACGAGCAGTACTTC. Translated, it gives CASSLKDSAYEQYF. V and J are TRBV7-9 and TRBJ2-7; possible D gene TRBD2, 5 bases. The CDR3 has 14 residues. Trimming removed 2 bases at V and 4 bases at J, with 12 bases between. CDR1 and CDR2 (germline): SEHNR, FQNEAQ (reference sequence).

This chain uses TRBV30 with TRBJ1-2; D not resolved. The CDR3 loop spans 10 amino acids. Trimming cost V 7 bases and J 7 bases, with 10 bases left between them. The germline gives CDR1 GTSNPN, CDR2 SVGIG (reference sequence). The CDR3, as DNA: TGTGCCTACCAAGCCCTTGGCTACACCTTC. Translated: CAYQALGYTF.

The chain links TRBV6-4 to TRBJ2-1; D unclear. The germline V gene has CDR1 MRHNA and CDR2 SNTAGT. The length of the CDR3 is 15 residues. V was shortened by 3 bases and J by 0 bases, with 9 bases between the two germline ends. CDR3 in amino acids: CASSDTDGSYNEQFF. CDR3 bases: TGTGCCAGCAGTGATACCGATGGCTCCTACAATGAGCAGTTCTTC.

The V call is TRBV6-5, the J call TRBJ1-5, with D tentatively TRBD1 (5 bases). The V end lost 0 bases, the J end lost 4 bases, and 13 bases lay between the germline ends. The CDR3 is 16 residues long. CDR1 and CDR2 from the germline V gene are MNHEY and SVGAGI. CDR3 coding DNA: TGTGCCAGCAGTTACTCGAGTCCCAGGGATAATCAGCCCCAGCATTTT. Residues: CASSYSSPRDNQPQHF.

This clone was recorded a few times. This rearrangement joins TRBV7-9 to TRBJ2-3, with 8 bases identical to TRBD1. This CDR3 comprises 13 residues. CDR1 and CDR2 from the germline V gene are SEHNR and FQNEAQ (reference sequence). With 4 bases clipped from V and 6 bases from J, the junction kept 3 bases outside the gene matches. The CDR3 nucleotides read TGTGCCAGCAGCTCCAGGGGGCCGGATACGCAGTATTTT. Translation gives CASSSRGPDTQYF.

The chain carries TRBV5-1 and TRBJ1-1, with no clear D. Germline V lookup: CDR1 SGHRS, CDR2 YFSETQ. V shed 1 base and J shed 5 bases, with 9 bases lying between them. The CDR3 has 13 amino acids. Here the CDR3 DNA reads TGCGCCAGCAGCTTGTACACTGGGACTGAAGCTTTCTTT. Translating it yields CASSLYTGTEAFF.

The rearrangement joins TRBV7-9 to TRBJ2-7; 7 bases fit TRBD1. After removal of 3 bases from V and 2 bases from J, the junction contained 4 bases not matched to a gene. The CDR3 is made up of 14 amino acids. Germline V CDR1 and CDR2: SEHNR, FQNEAQ (reference sequence). The CDR3 is CASSLWDRAYEQYF. Written as DNA, the CDR3 is TGTGCCAGCAGCTTGTGGGACAGAGCCTACGAGCAGTACTTC. Filled out from reference TRBV7-9 and TRBJ2-7, the complete variable domain reads DTGVSQNPRHKITKRGQNVTFRCDPISEHNRLYWYRQTLGQGPEFLTYFQNEAQLEKSRLLSDRFSAERPKGSFSTLEIQRTEQGDSAMYLCASSLWDRAYEQYFGPGTRLTVT.

The rearrangement links TRBV19 to TRBJ1-1; perhaps TRBD1 as D (6 bases). Germline V gene sequence: CDR1 LNHDA, CDR2 SQIVND (reference sequence). V was clipped by 4 bases and J by 6 bases, with 18 bases between them. This CDR3 has 15 amino acids. CDR3 sequence (DNA): TGTGCCAGTAGTAGTGACAGGTGGGAGACCCCTGAAGCTTTCTTT. It yields the protein CASSSDRWETPEAFF.

V usage is TRBV6-5 and J usage is TRBJ1-1, with 7 bases lining up with TRBD1. The V gene's germline CDR1 is MNHEY and CDR2 SVGAGI. This CDR3 spans 14 amino acids. With V trimmed by 4 bases and J by 4 bases, 6 bases remained unmatched. CDR3 bases: TGTGCCAGCAGTTTCTCGACAGGGAGCACTGAAGCTTTCTTT. Encoded protein: CASSFSTGSTEAFF.

V and J are TRBV7-2 and TRBJ2-1; D perhaps matches TRBD1 (6 bases). V lost 5 bases, J lost 8 bases, and 16 bases lay in between. The germline V gene has CDR1 SGHTA and CDR2 FQGNSA. The CDR3 runs 14 residues. The CDR3 DNA is TGTGCCAGCAGCCCAAACAGGGCAAGTCATGAGCAGTTCTTC. Its protein is CASSPNRASHEQFF.